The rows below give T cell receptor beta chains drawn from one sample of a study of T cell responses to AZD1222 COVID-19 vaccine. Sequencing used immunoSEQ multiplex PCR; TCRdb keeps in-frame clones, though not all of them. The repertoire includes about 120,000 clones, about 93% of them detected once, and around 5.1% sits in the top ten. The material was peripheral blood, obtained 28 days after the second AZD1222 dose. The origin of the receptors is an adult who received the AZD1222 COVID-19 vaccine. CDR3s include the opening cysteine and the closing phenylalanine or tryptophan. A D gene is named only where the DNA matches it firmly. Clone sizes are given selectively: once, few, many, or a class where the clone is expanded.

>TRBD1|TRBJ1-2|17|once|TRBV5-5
CASSLGQGVAWSAGYTF
TGTGCCAGCAGCTTGGGACAGGGGGTAGCTTGGTCGGCTGGCTACACCTTC
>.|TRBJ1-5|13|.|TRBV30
CAWRANWGQPQHF
TGTGCCTGGAGAGCTAACTGGGGTCAGCCCCAGCATTTT
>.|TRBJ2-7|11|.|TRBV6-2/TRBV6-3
CASSDDYEQYF
TGTGCCAGCAGTGACGACTACGAGCAGTACTTC
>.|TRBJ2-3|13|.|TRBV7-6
CASSPRAADTQYF
TGTGCCAGCAGCCCCAGAGCCGCAGATACGCAGTATTTT
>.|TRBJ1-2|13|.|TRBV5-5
CASSLEVVYGYTF
TGTGCCAGCAGCTTGGAAGTCGTTTATGGCTACACCTTC
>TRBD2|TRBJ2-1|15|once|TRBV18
CASSFLSGEPNEQFF
TGTGCCAGCTCTTTCCTTAGCGGGGAACCGAATGAGCAGTTCTTC
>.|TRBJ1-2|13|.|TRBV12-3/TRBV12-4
CASSLELSYGYTF
TGTGCCAGCAGTTTAGAGCTTAGCTATGGCTACACCTTC
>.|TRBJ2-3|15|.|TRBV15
CATSRDGGGPDTQYF
TGTGCCACCAGCAGAGATGGGGGGGGCCCAGATACGCAGTATTTT
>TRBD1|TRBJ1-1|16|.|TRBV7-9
CASSLGQGAMNTEAFF
TGTGCCAGCAGCTTAGGGCAGGGGGCGATGAACACTGAAGCTTTCTTT
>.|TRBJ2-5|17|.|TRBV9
CASSVGRVLQGGETQYF
TGTGCCAGCAGCGTAGGTAGGGTTCTACAGGGAGGAGAGACCCAGTACTTC
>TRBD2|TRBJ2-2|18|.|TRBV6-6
CASSLGRTSLRRTGELFF
TGTGCCAGCAGTCTCGGACGGACTAGCCTCCGAAGAACCGGGGAGCTGTTTTTT
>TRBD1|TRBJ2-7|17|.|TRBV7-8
CASSSTSDRARVYEQYF
TGTGCCAGCAGCTCAACTAGTGACAGGGCTAGGGTTTACGAGCAGTACTTC
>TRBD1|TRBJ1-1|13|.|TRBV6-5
CASPRTGGTEAFF
TGTGCCAGCCCTCGGACAGGGGGCACTGAAGCTTTCTTT